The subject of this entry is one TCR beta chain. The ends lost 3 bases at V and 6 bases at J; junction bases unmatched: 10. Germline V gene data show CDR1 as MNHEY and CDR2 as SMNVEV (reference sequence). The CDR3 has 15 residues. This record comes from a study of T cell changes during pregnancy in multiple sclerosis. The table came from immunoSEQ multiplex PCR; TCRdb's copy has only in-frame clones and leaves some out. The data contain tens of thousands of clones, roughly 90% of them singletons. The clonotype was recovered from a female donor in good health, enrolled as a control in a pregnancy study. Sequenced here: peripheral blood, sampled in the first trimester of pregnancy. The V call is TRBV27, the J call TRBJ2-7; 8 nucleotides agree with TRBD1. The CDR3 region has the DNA TGTGCCAGCAGTTTGTTCCTGAGGACAGGGTTCGAGCAGTACTTC. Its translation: CASSLFLRTGFEQYF.